This TCR beta chain was identified in a study of molecular identifiers for immune sequencing clone quantification. The CDR3 sequence is 16 residues long. MiXCR was run by TCRdb on the PCR reads, yielding one entry per CDR3 protein. The table shows fewer than 45,000 distinct CDR3 sequences, with more than 20% occurring only once. A remark on this clonotype: Mismatch with germline at one junction end may stem from a read error.

The clonotype originates from a human donor in good health. Some libraries in this study had Jurkat cell RNA spiked in. The rearrangement joins TRBV6-7 to TRBJ2-3; 7 bases align to TRBD1. TRBV6-7 is an ORF, with its function uncertain. The sample was naive CD8+ T cells from blood, with Jurkat cell RNA spiked in. Sample subset: FACS-sorted CD8+CD4-CCR7+CD45RA+ naive T cells. CDR3 in amino acids: CAGSDRVSGFGDTQYF. The DNA for the CDR3 is TGTGCCGGCAGCGACAGGGTCTCAGGTTTTGGAGATACGCAGTATTTT.